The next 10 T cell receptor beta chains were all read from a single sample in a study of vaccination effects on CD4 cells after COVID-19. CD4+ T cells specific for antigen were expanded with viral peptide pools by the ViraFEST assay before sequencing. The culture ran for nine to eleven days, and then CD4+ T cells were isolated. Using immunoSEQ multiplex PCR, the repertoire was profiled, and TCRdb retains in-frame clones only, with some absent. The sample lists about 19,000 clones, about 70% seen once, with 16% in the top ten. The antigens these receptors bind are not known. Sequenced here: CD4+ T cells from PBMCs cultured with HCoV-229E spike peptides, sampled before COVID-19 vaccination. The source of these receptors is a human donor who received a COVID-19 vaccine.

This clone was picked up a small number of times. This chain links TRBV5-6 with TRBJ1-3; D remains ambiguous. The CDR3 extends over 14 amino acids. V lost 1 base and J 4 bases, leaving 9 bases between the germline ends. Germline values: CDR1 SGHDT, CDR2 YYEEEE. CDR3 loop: CASSLRAKGNTIYF. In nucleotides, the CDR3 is TGTGCCAGCAGCTTGAGGGCTAAGGGAAACACCATATATTTT.

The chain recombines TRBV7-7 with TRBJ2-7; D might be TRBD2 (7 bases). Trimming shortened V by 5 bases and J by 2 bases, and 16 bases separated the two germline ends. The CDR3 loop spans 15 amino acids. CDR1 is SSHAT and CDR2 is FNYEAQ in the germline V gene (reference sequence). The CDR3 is CASSLPEGGTYEQYF. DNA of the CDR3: TGTGCCAGCAGCCTCCCCGAGGGGGGGACCTACGAGCAGTACTTC. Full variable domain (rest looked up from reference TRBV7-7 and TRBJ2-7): GAGVSQSPRYKVTKRGQDVTLRCDPISSHATLYWYQQALGQGPEFLTYFNYEAQPDKSGLPSDRFSAERPEGSISTLTIQRTEQRDSAMYRCASSLPEGGTYEQYFGPGTRLTVT.

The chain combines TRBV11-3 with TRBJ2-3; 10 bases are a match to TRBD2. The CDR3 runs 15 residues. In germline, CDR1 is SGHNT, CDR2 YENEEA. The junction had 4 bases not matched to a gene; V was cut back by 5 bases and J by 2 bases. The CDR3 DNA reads TGTGCCAGCAGCCGTGGACTAGCGGACACAGATACGCAGTATTTT. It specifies CASSRGLADTDTQYF.

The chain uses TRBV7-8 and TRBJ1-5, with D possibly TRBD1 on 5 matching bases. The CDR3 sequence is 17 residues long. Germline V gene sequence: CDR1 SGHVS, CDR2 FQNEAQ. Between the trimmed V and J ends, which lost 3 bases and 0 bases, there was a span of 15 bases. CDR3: CASSFQGAFDSNQPQHF. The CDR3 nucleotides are TGTGCCAGCAGCTTTCAGGGCGCCTTTGATAGCAATCAGCCCCAGCATTTT.

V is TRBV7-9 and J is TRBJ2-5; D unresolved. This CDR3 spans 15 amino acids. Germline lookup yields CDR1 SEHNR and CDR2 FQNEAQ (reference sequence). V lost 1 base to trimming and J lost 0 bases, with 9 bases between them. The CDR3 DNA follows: TGTGCCAGCAGCTTAGTAGGTTCGTACCAAGAGACCCAGTACTTC. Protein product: CASSLVGSYQETQYF.

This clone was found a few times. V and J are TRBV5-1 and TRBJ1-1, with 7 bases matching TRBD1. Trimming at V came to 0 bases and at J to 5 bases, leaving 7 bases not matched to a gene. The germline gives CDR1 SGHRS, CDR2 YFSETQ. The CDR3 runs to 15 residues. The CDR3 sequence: CASSLADREGTEAFF. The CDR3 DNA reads TGCGCCAGCAGCTTGGCTGACAGGGAGGGGACTGAAGCTTTCTTT.

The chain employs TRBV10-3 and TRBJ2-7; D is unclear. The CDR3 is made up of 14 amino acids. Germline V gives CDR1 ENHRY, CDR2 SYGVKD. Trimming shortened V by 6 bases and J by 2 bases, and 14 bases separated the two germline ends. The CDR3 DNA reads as TGTGCCATCAGCTCTAACTATAAGACCTACGAGCAGTACTTC. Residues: CAISSNYKTYEQYF.

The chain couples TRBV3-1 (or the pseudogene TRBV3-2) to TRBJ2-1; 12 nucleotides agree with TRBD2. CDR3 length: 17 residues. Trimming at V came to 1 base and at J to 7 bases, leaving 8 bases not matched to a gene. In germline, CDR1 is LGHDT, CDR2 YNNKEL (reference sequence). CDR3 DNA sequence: TGTGCCAGCAGCCAAGGTCTCGCTAGCGGGGGGGTTAATGAGCAGTTCTTC. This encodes CASSQGLASGGVNEQFF.

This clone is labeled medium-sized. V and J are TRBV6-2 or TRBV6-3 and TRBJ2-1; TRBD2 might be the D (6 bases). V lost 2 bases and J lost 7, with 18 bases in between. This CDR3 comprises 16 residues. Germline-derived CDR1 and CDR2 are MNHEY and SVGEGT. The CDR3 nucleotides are TGTGCCAGCAGTTACATCCCCCTACTAGCTTGGAATGAGCAGTTCTTC. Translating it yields CASSYIPLLAWNEQFF.

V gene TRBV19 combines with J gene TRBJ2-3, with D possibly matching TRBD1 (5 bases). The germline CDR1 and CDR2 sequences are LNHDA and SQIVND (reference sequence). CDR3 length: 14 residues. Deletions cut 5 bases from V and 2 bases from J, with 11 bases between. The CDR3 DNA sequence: TGTGCCAGTAGTCTCCAGGGAACCACAGATACGCAGTATTTT. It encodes CASSLQGTTDTQYF.